What follows are 12 T cell receptor beta chains derived from one specimen sequenced in a study of T cell responses to AZD1222 COVID-19 vaccine. Sequencing used immunoSEQ multiplex PCR; TCRdb keeps in-frame clones, though not all of them. The sample contains 90,000 to 120,000 clones, around 90% of which appear only once. The sample in question was peripheral blood, obtained on day 0 of AZD1222 vaccination. The receptors were gathered from an adult in good health.

The chain recombines TRBV24-1 with TRBJ2-7, with 7 bases that match TRBD1. Trimming cost V 7 bases and J 2 bases; bases outside gene matches: 4. The CDR3 runs 13 residues. From germline, CDR1 is KGHDR and CDR2 SFDVKD. In DNA, the CDR3 is TGTGCCACCAGAGGGACAGAGACCTACGAGCAGTACTTC. This gives the protein CATRGTETYEQYF.

V is TRBV16 and J is TRBJ1-1; tentative D call: TRBD1 (6 bases). The CDR3 has 15 amino acids. V lost 0 bases and J 1 base, leaving 9 bases between the germline ends. Germline CDR1 and CDR2: KGHSY and FQNENV. The CDR3 DNA is TGTGCCAGCAGCCAATCGCCCAGGGGGAACACTGAAGCTTTCTTT. Amino acids: CASSQSPRGNTEAFF.

This chain connects TRBV18 to TRBJ1-1; D remains unclear. Trimming stripped 1 base from V and 5 bases from J, with 8 bases between. The CDR3 extends over 13 amino acids. Germline CDR1 is KGHSH and CDR2 is LQKENI. CDR3 coding DNA: TGTGCCAGCTCACCACGAGGGTATACTGAAGCTTTCTTT. As protein: CASSPRGYTEAFF.

The J gene is TRBJ1-1, the V gene TRBV2; D is uncertain. The CDR3 has 13 amino acids. Trimming stripped 3 bases from V and 4 bases from J, with 9 bases between. CDR1 is SNHLY and CDR2 is FYNNEI in the germline V gene. The CDR3 DNA sequence: TGTGCCAGCAGTGACTGGGGTGGCACTGAAGCTTTCTTT. Translated, it gives CASSDWGGTEAFF.

In regard to this clone: Other DNA sequences in this sample translate to the same CDR3. The J gene is TRBJ1-2, the V gene TRBV28; the match to TRBD1 covers 8 bases. V was clipped by 6 bases and J by 2 bases; unmatched bases: 8. CDR3 length equals 15 residues. CDR1 MDHEN and CDR2 SYDVKM come from the germline V gene. The CDR3 protein is CASSPRTGGNYGYTF. CDR3 nucleotide sequence: TGTGCCAGCAGCCCCCGAACAGGGGGGAACTATGGCTACACCTTC.

The chain carries TRBV19 and TRBJ1-6, with D uncertain. With 6 bases removed from V and 7 bases from J, the gap between germline ends came to 7 bases. This CDR3 region has 12 residues. CDR1 is LNHDA and CDR2 is SQIVND in the germline V gene (reference sequence). CDR3 nucleotide sequence: TGTGCCAGTAGGATCGGGAATTCACCCCTCCACTTT. Translation: CASRIGNSPLHF.

The CDR3 sequence is CASSYAGLREKLFF. CDR3 bases: TGTGCCAGCAGTTACGCCGGCTTAAGGGAAAAACTGTTTTTT. The rearrangement joins TRBV6-5 to TRBJ1-4; no clear D gene. The CDR3 spans 14 residues. CDR1 is MNHEY, CDR2 SVGAGI, per germline. V lost 2 bases and J lost 8, with 12 bases in between.

The J gene is TRBJ1-4, the V gene TRBV5-6, with 12 bases fitting TRBD1. V gave up 4 bases and J gave up 7 bases; unmatched junction bases: 5. Germline CDR1 is SGHDT and CDR2 is YYEEEE. This CDR3 is built from 15 residues. The CDR3 reads CASSQRDRGLEKLFF. As DNA, the CDR3 is TGTGCCAGCAGCCAGAGGGACAGGGGGCTTGAAAAACTGTTTTTT.

The V and J genes are TRBV27 and TRBJ1-2; D gene ambiguous. The CDR3 sequence is 13 residues long. V was clipped by 3 bases and J by 2 bases, with 7 bases between them. From germline, CDR1 is MNHEY and CDR2 SMNVEV (reference sequence). CDR3 nucleotide sequence: TGTGCCAGCAGTTTGTCCAGAAACTATGGCTACACCTTC. Its protein product is CASSLSRNYGYTF.

The V call is TRBV11-2, the J call TRBJ2-7; 12 bases are shared with TRBD1. The length of the CDR3 is 14 residues. The V and J ends lost 7 bases and 7 bases, in that order; junction bases with no gene match: 8. The germline CDR1 and CDR2 sequences are SGHAT and FQNNGV. CDR3 loop: CASTTGQGASEQYF. The CDR3 nucleotides are TGTGCCAGCACCACGGGACAGGGGGCGTCTGAGCAGTACTTC.

J is TRBJ2-5 and V is TRBV9, with D unclear. The CDR3 length is 16 residues. Germline assignment: CDR1 SGDLS and CDR2 YYNGEE. V was clipped by 4 bases and J by 1 base, with 17 bases between them. The CDR3 DNA reads as TGTGCCAGCAGCTACCCGACAAACACCTTCCAAGAGACCCAGTACTTC. Translation gives CASSYPTNTFQETQYF.

The genes are TRBV7-7 and TRBJ2-2, with TRBD1 matching 7 bases. Germline assignment: CDR1 SSHAT and CDR2 FNYEAQ (reference sequence). The ends lost 5 bases at V and 4 bases at J; junction bases unmatched: 7. The CDR3 spans 15 residues. The CDR3 spells CASSASTGSTGELFF. The DNA of the CDR3 is TGTGCCAGCAGCGCCTCGACAGGGTCCACCGGGGAGCTGTTTTTT.